This T cell receptor beta chain was sequenced for a study of shared clonotypes between healthy human individuals. Study-wide results and caveats: A reduction in generation probabilities was seen for non-shared clonotypes relative to those shared by all four donors. Although depth was large, rarefaction showed that sequencing of the sorted subsets was incomplete. Clonotype sharing across donors was expected to vary with sequencing depth.

A few counts support this clone. Antigen specificity is unknown. The input for sorted-subset replicate PCRs was roughly 180 ng DNA, around 30,000 T cell genomes. Libraries were prepared by immunoSEQ multiplex PCR; TCRdb keeps only in-frame clonotypes and omits some of them. The sample shows around 700,000 clones, approximately 75% of them seen only once. This sequence originates from a woman aged 25-40 years in good health. The sample was memory CD4+ T cells sorted from blood. Subset defined: CD45RA-negative fraction.

The CDR3 here is CASSGEGLAGGEQYF. The CDR3 nucleotides are TGTGCCAGCAGTGGGGAAGGGCTAGCGGGAGGTGAGCAGTACTTC. The chain employs TRBV2 and TRBJ2-7; 11 bases are a match to TRBD2. CDR3 length: 15 amino acids. Germline V gives CDR1 SNHLY, CDR2 FYNNEI. V dropped 4 bases and J dropped 7; count of bases not matched to a gene: 9. Filled out from reference TRBV2 and TRBJ2-7, the complete variable domain reads EPEVTQTPSHQVTQMGQEVILRCVPISNHLYFYWYRQILGQKVEFLVSFYNNEISEKSEIFDDQFSVERPDGSNFTLKIRSTKLEDSAMYFCASSGEGLAGGEQYFGPGTRLTVT.